This T cell receptor (beta chain) was obtained from a study of OX40 agonist ivuxolimab in advanced cancers. Here immunoSEQ multiplex PCR was the method, and the copy in TCRdb shows in-frame clones only, minus some. The data contain fewer than 65,000 clones, around 89% of them seen just once; the ten biggest clones take up around 1.4%. The CDR3 length is 13 residues. Trimming shortened V by 6 bases and J by 11 bases, and 18 bases separated the two germline ends. The germline CDR1 and CDR2 sequences are MDHEN and SYDVKM. The chain uses TRBV28 and TRBJ2-3; D not resolved. Sample: CD4+ or CD8+ T cells sorted from blood, taken in a trial of the OX40 agonist ivuxolimab. The TCR comes from an adult with an advanced solid tumor such as melanoma, head and neck, liver or kidney cancer. CDR3 amino acids: CASRPDPLHRQYF. As DNA, the CDR3 is TGTGCCAGCAGGCCAGACCCACTCCATAGGCAGTATTTT.